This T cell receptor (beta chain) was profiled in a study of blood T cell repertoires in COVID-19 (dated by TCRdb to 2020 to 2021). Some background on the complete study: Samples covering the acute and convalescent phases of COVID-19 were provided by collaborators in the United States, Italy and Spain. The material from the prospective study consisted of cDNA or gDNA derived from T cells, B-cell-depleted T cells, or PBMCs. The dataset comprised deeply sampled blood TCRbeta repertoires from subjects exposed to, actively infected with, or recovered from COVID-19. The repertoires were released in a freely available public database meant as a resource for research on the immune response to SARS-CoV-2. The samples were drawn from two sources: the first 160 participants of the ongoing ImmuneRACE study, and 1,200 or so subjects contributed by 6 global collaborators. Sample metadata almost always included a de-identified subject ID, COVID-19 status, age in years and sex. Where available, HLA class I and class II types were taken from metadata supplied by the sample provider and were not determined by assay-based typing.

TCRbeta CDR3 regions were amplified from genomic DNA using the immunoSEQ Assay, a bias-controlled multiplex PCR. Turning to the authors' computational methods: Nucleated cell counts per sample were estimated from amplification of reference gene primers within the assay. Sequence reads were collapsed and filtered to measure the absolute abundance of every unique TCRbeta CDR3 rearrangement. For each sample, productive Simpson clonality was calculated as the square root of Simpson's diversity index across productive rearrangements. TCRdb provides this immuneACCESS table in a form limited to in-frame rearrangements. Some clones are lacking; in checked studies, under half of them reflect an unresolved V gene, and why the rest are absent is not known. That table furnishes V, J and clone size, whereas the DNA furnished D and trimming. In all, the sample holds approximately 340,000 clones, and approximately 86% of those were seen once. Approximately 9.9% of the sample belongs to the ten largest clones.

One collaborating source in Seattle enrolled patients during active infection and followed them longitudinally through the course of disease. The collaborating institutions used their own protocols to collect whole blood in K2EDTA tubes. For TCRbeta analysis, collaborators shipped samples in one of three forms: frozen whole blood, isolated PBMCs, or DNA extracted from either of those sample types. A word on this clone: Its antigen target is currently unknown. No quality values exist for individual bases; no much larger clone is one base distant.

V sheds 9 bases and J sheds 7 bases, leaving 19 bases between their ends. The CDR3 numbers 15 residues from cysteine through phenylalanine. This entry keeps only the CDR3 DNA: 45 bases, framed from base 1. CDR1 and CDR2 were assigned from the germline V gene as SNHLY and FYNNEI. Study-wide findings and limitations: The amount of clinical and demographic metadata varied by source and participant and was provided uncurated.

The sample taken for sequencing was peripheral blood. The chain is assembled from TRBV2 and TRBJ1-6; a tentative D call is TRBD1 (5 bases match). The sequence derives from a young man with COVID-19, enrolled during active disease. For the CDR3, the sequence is CASAGTQTRNSPLHF. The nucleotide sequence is TGTGCCAGTGCCGGGACTCAAACGAGGAATTCACCCCTCCACTTT.